These 7 T cell receptor beta chains came from one sample sequenced in a study of control samples from healthy donors and cancer patients. Clones were sequenced by immunoSEQ multiplex PCR, and TCRdb holds only the in-frame ones, with some missing. Altogether over 200,000 clones are present, around 79% being singletons, with the ten largest covering roughly 14%. The sample was PBMCs. These receptors came from a woman aged 55-75 years with lung cancer.

This clone was found a few times. The genes are TRBV4-1 and TRBJ2-7; D might be TRBD2 (6 bases). The CDR3 runs 15 residues. V shed 2 bases and J shed 5 bases, with 16 bases lying between them. Germline loops: CDR1 MGHRA, CDR2 YSYEKL. The CDR3 sequence is CASSQFRDSVNEQYF. The CDR3 DNA reads TGCGCCAGCAGCCAATTCCGGGACTCCGTCAACGAGCAGTACTTC.

This clone was seen just once. The gene calls are TRBV6-2 or TRBV6-3 and TRBJ2-6; TRBD1 matches 7 bases. CDR3 length equals 14 residues. V gave up 5 bases and J gave up 6 bases; unmatched junction bases: 4. Germline loops: CDR1 MNHEY, CDR2 SVGEGT. This chain's CDR3 is CASSPGGMANVLTF. In DNA, the CDR3 is TGTGCCAGCAGTCCAGGGGGTATGGCCAACGTCCTGACTTTC.

This sequence joins TRBV24-1 and TRBJ2-3, with D perhaps being TRBD1 or TRBD2 (5 bases each). CDR1 and CDR2 from the germline V gene are KGHDR and SFDVKD. The CDR3 is made up of 14 amino acids. With 7 bases removed from V and 0 bases from J, the gap between germline ends came to 10 bases. This chain's CDR3 is CATRGTPSTDTQYF. The CDR3 region has the DNA TGTGCCACCAGGGGGACGCCGAGCACAGATACGCAGTATTTT.

The V gene is TRBV6-5, the J gene TRBJ1-2; 7 bases match TRBD1. Germline CDR1 reads MNHEY; CDR2 reads SVGAGI. The CDR3 consists of 11 residues. Losses at the gene ends were 8 bases for V and 3 bases for J; bases not matched to a gene: 0. In DNA, the CDR3 is TGTGCCAGCGGGACAGACTATGGCTACACCTTC. It specifies CASGTDYGYTF.

The chain carries TRBV6-6 and TRBJ2-2; no clear D gene. The germline V and J ends were trimmed by 6 bases and 1 base, with 9 bases remaining between them. In germline, CDR1 is MNHNY, CDR2 SVGAGI (reference sequence). The CDR3 spans 14 residues. This CDR3 reads CASRLDRNTGELFF. For the CDR3, the DNA is TGTGCCAGCAGACTCGACCGGAACACCGGGGAGCTGTTTTTT.

The chain couples TRBV18 to TRBJ2-3; TRBD1 aligns across 12 bases. Germline V CDR1 and CDR2: KGHSH, LQKENI. The CDR3 length is 16 residues. With 6 bases clipped from V and 7 bases from J, the junction kept 11 bases outside the gene matches. Here the CDR3 DNA reads TGTGCCAGCTCTTCTAGCGGGACAGGGGGCTGGAATACGCAGTATTTT. It yields the protein CASSSSGTGGWNTQYF. The full variable domain, its missing parts supplied by reference TRBV18 and TRBJ2-3, is NAGVMQNPRHLVRRRGQEARLRCSPMKGHSHVYWYRQLPEEGLKFMVYLQKENIIDESGMPKERFSAEFPKEGPSILRIQQVVRGDSAAYFCASSSSGTGGWNTQYFGPGTRLTVL.

The chain is built from TRBV6-5 and TRBJ1-6, with D unresolved. With 2 bases removed from V and 0 bases from J, the gap between germline ends came to 2 bases. In germline, CDR1 is MNHEY, CDR2 SVGAGI. This CDR3 is 14 amino acids long. The DNA of the CDR3 is TGTGCCAGCAGTTACAGCTCCTATAATTCACCCCTCCACTTT. Translating gives CASSYSSYNSPLHF.